Listed below are T cell receptor beta chains from one sample, sequenced in a study of blood T cell repertoires in COVID-19. Only in-frame clones appear in the TCRdb table, and some are missing; sequencing was by immunoSEQ multiplex PCR. The profile shows about 49,000 clones, approximately 93% of them singletons. Input material: peripheral blood. These receptors were obtained from a man aged 60-69 years with COVID-19, enrolled during active disease. Each CDR3 is given with its conserved first and last residue. D genes are given only for firm matches. Clone size appears in some rows only: once, few, many, or a class for an expanded clone.

DNA	CDR3	D	J	size	V
TGTGCCAGCAGCGTAGACGGGACAGGGGTTTACGGCTACACCTTC	CASSVDGTGVYGYTF	TRBD1	TRBJ1-2	NA	TRBV9
TGTGCCAGCAGCGGGGACAGGGTGGACGAGCAGTACTTC	CASSGDRVDEQYF	TRBD1	TRBJ2-7	NA	TRBV28
TGTGCCAGCAGCCCTCAGGGTCTGAACACTGAAGCTTTCTTT	CASSPQGLNTEAFF	NA	TRBJ1-1	NA	TRBV9
TGCGCCAGCAGCTCGAGACTAGACTCCTACGAGCAGTACTTC	CASSSRLDSYEQYF	NA	TRBJ2-7	once	TRBV5-1
TGCGCCAGCAGCTTGGACAGTTTCAGGTCTAATTCACCCCTCCACTTT	CASSLDSFRSNSPLHF	NA	TRBJ1-6	few	TRBV5-1
TGTGCCAGTAGACAGTCGTTCGCAACTAATGAAAAACTGTTTTTT	CASRQSFATNEKLFF	NA	TRBJ1-4	once	TRBV19
TGCGCCAGCAGCTTGGCGGGGACAAAGTACGAGCAGTACTTC	CASSLAGTKYEQYF	NA	TRBJ2-7	few	TRBV5-1
TGTGCCAGCAGCCAAGATCAAGCAGCGGTCAACACTGAAGCTTTCTTT	CASSQDQAAVNTEAFF	NA	TRBJ1-1	NA	TRBV3-1/TRBV3-2
TGTGCCAGCAGCCGAGACATCCTGACCTACGAGCAGTACTTC	CASSRDILTYEQYF	NA	TRBJ2-7	NA	TRBV6-5
TGTGCCAGCAGTCCCTTCGGGCGCAGGGATGAAAACTATGGCTACACCTTC	CASSPFGRRDENYGYTF	NA	TRBJ1-2	NA	TRBV27
TGTGCCAGCAGCCGGGACTACATGACCGGGGAGCTGTTTTTT	CASSRDYMTGELFF	TRBD2	TRBJ2-2	NA	TRBV5-4
TGTGCCAGCAGTCTTCTCTCTGGAAACACCATATATTTT	CASSLLSGNTIYF	NA	TRBJ1-3	NA	TRBV12-3/TRBV12-4
TGTGCCTGGAGTAGACAGGGCGGATGGGGCTACACCTTC	CAWSRQGGWGYTF	TRBD1	TRBJ1-2	NA	TRBV30
TGCGCCAGCAGCCGAAGAGCAGAAGCGGGAAGTCCCTACGAGCAGTACTTC	CASSRRAEAGSPYEQYF	TRBD2	TRBJ2-7	NA	TRBV5-1
TGTGCCAGCAGTTTAAAACAGGGCTTCGAGCAGTACTTC	CASSLKQGFEQYF	NA	TRBJ2-7	NA	TRBV12-3/TRBV12-4
TGTGCCAGCAGCTCCCCCCGGGACAGGCCCTCCTACGAGCAGTACTTC	CASSSPRDRPSYEQYF	TRBD1	TRBJ2-7	NA	TRBV7-2
TGTGCCAGCAGCGTAGTTCCGGGACAGGGGGCCGGTGGCTACACCTTC	CASSVVPGQGAGGYTF	TRBD1	TRBJ1-2	once	TRBV9
TGTGCCAGCAGTTTATCATGGCCAATCGAAGCTTTCTTT	CASSLSWPIEAFF	NA	TRBJ1-1	NA	TRBV28
TGTGCCAGCAGTTCAGGGGCGGGAAACACCATATATTTT	CASSSGAGNTIYF	NA	TRBJ1-3	NA	TRBV28
TGTGCCAGTAGCATCTCCGGGACAGGGAGCAATCAGCCCCAGCATTTT	CASSISGTGSNQPQHF	TRBD1	TRBJ1-5	NA	TRBV19
TGTGCCAGCAGTCCCTACGACAGGGGCTATGGCTACACCTTC	CASSPYDRGYGYTF	TRBD1	TRBJ1-2	NA	TRBV28
TGTGCCAGCAGTTACGTGGGGGCGCGGAACACTGAAGCTTTCTTT	CASSYVGARNTEAFF	NA	TRBJ1-1	NA	TRBV6-5
TGTGCCAGCAGTTTCAGGCGGACAGACAATCAGCCCCAGCATTTT	CASSFRRTDNQPQHF	NA	TRBJ1-5	NA	TRBV28
TGTGCCAGCAGCCCGTGGACTAGCAGTACTAACGATGAGCAGTTCTTC	CASSPWTSSTNDEQFF	TRBD2	TRBJ2-1	NA	TRBV7-2
TGTGCCAGCAGCCAAAGACAGGGGTCCAATTCACCCCTCCACTTT	CASSQRQGSNSPLHF	TRBD1	TRBJ1-6	NA	TRBV7-2
TGTGCTAGTGCCCAATTAGGGCCAAGCGGGGGCTACTCCTACGAGCAGTACTTC	CASAQLGPSGGYSYEQYF	TRBD2	TRBJ2-7	NA	TRBV12-5
TGTGCCAGCAGTGAGTTAGATGATGAGCAGTTCTTC	CASSELDDEQFF	NA	TRBJ2-1	NA	TRBV12-3/TRBV12-4
TGTGCCAGCAGCCCGAGGGGGCTGACTGAAGCTTTCTTT	CASSPRGLTEAFF	TRBD1	TRBJ1-1	NA	TRBV12-3/TRBV12-4
TGTGCCAGCAGCCAGCGGGAGGGCAGGTACGAGCAGTACTTC	CASSQREGRYEQYF	TRBD2	TRBJ2-7	NA	TRBV3-1/TRBV3-2
TGCGCCAGCAGCTTGGACGGGGGGCAAAGGGGAAACACCATATATTTT	CASSLDGGQRGNTIYF	NA	TRBJ1-3	NA	TRBV5-1
TGTGCCAGCAGCTTGGCCCCTGAAGCTGGTGGCTACACCTTC	CASSLAPEAGGYTF	NA	TRBJ1-2	once	TRBV5-4
TGTGCCTGGAACCAGTTCTTGGAGACCCAGTACTTC	CAWNQFLETQYF	NA	TRBJ2-5	once	TRBV30
TGTGCCAGTAGTGGGCGGGATCGATCCTACGAGCAGTACTTC	CASSGRDRSYEQYF	NA	TRBJ2-7	NA	TRBV19
TGTGCCAGCACGTCAAGTGGGACAGGGTCGTACATTCAGTACTTC	CASTSSGTGSYIQYF	TRBD1	TRBJ2-4	NA	TRBV28
TGTGCCAGCAGTGGATGGGGACAGGGGGTCTACGAGCAGTACTTC	CASSGWGQGVYEQYF	TRBD1	TRBJ2-7	NA	TRBV2
TGTGCCAGTAGTATTCTCACAGGGGGGACTAATGAAAAACTGTTTTTT	CASSILTGGTNEKLFF	TRBD1	TRBJ1-4	NA	TRBV19
TGCGCCAGCAGCTTGGCGTCTAGCGGGTACAATGAGCAGTTCTTC	CASSLASSGYNEQFF	TRBD2	TRBJ2-1	NA	TRBV5-1
TGTGCCAGCAGTCCCCGACAGAAAACTAACTGTGGCTACACCTTC	CASSPRQKTNCGYTF	NA	TRBJ1-2	once	TRBV6-2/TRBV6-3
TGTGCCAGCAGCCGGGACAGCCTTAACTATGGCTACACCTTC	CASSRDSLNYGYTF	TRBD1	TRBJ1-2	NA	TRBV7-2
TGTGCCAGCAGCTTAGTTCCTTCCCCCGGGGACACCATATATTTT	CASSLVPSPGDTIYF	NA	TRBJ1-3	few	TRBV11-2
TGTGCCAGCAGCGAGAGCGGGAGAAGAGGGGAGACCCAGTACTTC	CASSESGRRGETQYF	TRBD2	TRBJ2-5	NA	TRBV3-1/TRBV3-2
TGCGCCAGCAGCAAGGATAGCCTCTCTGAAGCTTTCTTT	CASSKDSLSEAFF	NA	TRBJ1-1	NA	TRBV5-1
TGTGCCAGCAGTGAAAACACAGGGTACGAGCAGTACTTC	CASSENTGYEQYF	NA	TRBJ2-7	NA	TRBV2
TGTGCCAGCAGTGAAGGGCGGGGAAATCAGCCCCAGCATTTT	CASSEGRGNQPQHF	NA	TRBJ1-5	NA	TRBV6-1
TGTGCCAGCAGCGGTGGACAGCTCCTGGGCGAGCAGTACTTC	CASSGGQLLGEQYF	NA	TRBJ2-7	NA	TRBV5-4
TGCGCCAGCAGCGCGGAGGGACCTATCGACACTGAAGCTTTCTTT	CASSAEGPIDTEAFF	NA	TRBJ1-1	NA	TRBV5-1
TGTGCCAGCAGCCCCAGGGCTGGTAATGAAAAACTGTTTTTT	CASSPRAGNEKLFF	NA	TRBJ1-4	NA	TRBV7-2
TGTGCCAGCAGCTCGGGACAGAACTATGGCTACACCTTC	CASSSGQNYGYTF	TRBD1	TRBJ1-2	NA	TRBV7-3
TGTGCCAGCCGACAACAGGGGTCCGGGGAGCTGTTTTTT	CASRQQGSGELFF	TRBD1	TRBJ2-2	NA	TRBV12-3/TRBV12-4
TGTGCCAGCAGGAGATATCGGGACAGAAATGCGGGGGGCTACACCTTC	CASRRYRDRNAGGYTF	TRBD1	TRBJ1-2	NA	TRBV13
TGTGCCAGCAGCGTCAGTGCGGGGGGGCTTGGAGATACGCAGTATTTT	CASSVSAGGLGDTQYF	TRBD2	TRBJ2-3	once	TRBV9
TGTGCCAGTACACTTCCGGAGCGCGTTAGCGGCTCATCCTCCTACGAGCAGTACTTC	CASTLPERVSGSSSYEQYF	NA	TRBJ2-7	NA	TRBV27